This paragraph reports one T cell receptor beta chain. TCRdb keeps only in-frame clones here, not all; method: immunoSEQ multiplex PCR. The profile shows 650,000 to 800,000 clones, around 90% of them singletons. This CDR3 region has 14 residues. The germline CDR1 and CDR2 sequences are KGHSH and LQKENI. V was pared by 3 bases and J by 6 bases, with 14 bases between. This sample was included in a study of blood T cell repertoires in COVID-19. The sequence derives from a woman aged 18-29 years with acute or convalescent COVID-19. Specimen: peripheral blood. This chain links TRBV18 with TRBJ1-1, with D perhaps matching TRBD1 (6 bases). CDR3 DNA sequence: TGTGCCAGCTCACCCATAACAGGGTCCCCTGAAGCTTTCTTT. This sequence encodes CASSPITGSPEAFF.